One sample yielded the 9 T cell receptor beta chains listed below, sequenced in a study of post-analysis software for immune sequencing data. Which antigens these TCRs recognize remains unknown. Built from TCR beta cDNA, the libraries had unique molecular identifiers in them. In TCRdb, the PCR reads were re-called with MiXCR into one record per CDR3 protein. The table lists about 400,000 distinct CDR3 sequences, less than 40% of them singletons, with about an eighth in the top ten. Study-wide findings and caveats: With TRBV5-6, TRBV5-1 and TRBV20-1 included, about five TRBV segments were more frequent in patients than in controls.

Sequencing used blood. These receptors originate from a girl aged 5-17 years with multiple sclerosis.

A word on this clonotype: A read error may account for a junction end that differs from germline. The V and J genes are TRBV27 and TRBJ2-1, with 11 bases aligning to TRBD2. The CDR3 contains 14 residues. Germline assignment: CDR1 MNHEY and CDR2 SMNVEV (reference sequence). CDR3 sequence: CVSSSSGGYNEQFF. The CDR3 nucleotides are TGTGTCAGCAGCTCTAGCGGGGGGTACAATGAGCAGTTCTTC.

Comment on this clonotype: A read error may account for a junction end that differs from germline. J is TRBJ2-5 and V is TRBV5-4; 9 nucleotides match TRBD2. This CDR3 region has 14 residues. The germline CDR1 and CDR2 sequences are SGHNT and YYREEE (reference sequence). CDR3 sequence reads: CASTLGLAQETQYF. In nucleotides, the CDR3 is TGTGCCAGCACCTTGGGACTAGCCCAAGAGACCCAGTACTTC.

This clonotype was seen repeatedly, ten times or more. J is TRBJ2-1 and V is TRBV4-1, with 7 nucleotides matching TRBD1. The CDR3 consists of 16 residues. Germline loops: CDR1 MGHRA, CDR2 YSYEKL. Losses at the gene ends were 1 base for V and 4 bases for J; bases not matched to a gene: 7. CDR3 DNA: TGCGCCAGCAGCCAAGCGACAGGGCCCCTATACAATGAGCAGTTCTTC. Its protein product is CASSQATGPLYNEQFF.

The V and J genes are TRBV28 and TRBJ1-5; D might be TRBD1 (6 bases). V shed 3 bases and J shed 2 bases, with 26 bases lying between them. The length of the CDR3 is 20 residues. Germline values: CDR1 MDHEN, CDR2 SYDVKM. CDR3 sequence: CASSFNRGIRSEGGNQPQHF. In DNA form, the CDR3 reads TGTGCCAGCAGTTTTAATAGGGGGATTCGGTCTGAGGGGGGCAATCAGCCCCAGCATTTT.

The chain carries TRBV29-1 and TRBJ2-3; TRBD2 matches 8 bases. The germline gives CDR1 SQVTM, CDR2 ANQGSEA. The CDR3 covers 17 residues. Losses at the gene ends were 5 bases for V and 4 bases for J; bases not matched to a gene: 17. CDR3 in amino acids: CSVTDRTGLARADTQYF. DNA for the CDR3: TGCAGCGTTACCGACAGGACTGGACTAGCAAGAGCAGATACGCAGTATTTT.

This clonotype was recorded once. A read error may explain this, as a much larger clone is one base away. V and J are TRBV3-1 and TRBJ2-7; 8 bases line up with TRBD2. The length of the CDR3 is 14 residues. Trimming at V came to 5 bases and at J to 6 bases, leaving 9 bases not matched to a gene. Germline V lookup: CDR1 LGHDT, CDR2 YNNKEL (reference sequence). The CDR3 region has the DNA TGTGCCAGCAGCTTCCCGGGGGGGGAAATCGAGCAGTACTTC. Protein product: CASSFPGGEIEQYF.

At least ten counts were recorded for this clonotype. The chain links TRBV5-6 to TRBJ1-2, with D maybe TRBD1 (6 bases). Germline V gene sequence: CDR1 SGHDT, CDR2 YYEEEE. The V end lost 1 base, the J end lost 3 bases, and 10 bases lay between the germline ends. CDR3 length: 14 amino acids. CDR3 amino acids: CASSLPGGDYGYTF. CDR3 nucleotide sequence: TGTGCCAGCAGCTTGCCCGGGGGCGACTATGGCTACACCTTC.

The CDR3 sequence is CSAREGGLVIYGYTF. CDR3 DNA: TGCAGTGCTAGAGAGGGCGGCCTCGTGATCTATGGCTACACCTTC. The rearrangement uses TRBV20-1 and TRBJ1-2; D gene uncertain. This CDR3 contains 15 residues. Trimming removed 0 bases at V and 4 bases at J, with 15 bases between. The V gene's germline CDR1 is DFQATT and CDR2 SNEGSKA (reference sequence).

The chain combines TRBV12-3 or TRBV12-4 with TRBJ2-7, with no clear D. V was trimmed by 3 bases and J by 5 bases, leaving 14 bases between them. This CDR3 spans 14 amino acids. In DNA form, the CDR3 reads TGTGCCAGCAGTTTGGCTGAGAGACGCGACGAGCAGTACTTC. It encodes CASSLAERRDEQYF.